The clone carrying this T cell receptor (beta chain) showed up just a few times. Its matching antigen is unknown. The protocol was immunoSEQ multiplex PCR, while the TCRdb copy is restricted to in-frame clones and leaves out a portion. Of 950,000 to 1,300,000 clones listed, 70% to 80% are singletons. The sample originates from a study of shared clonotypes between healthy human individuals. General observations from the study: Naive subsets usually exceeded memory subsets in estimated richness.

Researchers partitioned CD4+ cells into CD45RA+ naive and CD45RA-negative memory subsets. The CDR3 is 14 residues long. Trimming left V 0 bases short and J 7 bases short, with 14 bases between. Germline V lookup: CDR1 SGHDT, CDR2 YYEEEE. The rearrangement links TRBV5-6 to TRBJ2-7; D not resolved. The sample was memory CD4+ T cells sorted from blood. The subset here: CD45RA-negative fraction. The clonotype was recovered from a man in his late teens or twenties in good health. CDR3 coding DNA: TGTGCCAGCAGCTTGGGTCTAAACTCTTGGGAGCAGTACTTC. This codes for CASSLGLNSWEQYF.